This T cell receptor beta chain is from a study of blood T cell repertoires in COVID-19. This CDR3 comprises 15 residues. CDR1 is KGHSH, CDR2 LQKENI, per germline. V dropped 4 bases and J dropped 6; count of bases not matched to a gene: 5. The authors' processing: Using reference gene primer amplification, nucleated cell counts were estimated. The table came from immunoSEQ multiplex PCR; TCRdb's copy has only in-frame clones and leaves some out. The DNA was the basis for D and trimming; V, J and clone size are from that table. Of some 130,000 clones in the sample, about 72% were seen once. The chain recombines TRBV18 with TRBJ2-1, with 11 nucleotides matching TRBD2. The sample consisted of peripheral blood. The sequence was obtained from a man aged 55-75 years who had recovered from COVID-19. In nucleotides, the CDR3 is TGTGCCAGCTCACTAGCGGGAGGGCCCGGCAATGAGCAGTTCTTC. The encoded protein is CASSLAGGPGNEQFF.